The 5 T cell receptor beta chains presented below share a single source sample, sequenced in a study of blood T cell repertoires in COVID-19. The protocol was immunoSEQ multiplex PCR, while the TCRdb copy is restricted to in-frame clones and leaves out a portion. The repertoire holds roughly 180,000 clones, with 94% as singletons. The sample comprised peripheral blood. Every receptor here comes from a man aged 25-45 years with COVID-19, enrolled during active disease.

The chain is built from TRBV21-1 and TRBJ2-4; TRBD1 is the table's D call and was not checked against the DNA. TRBV21-1 is shown as a pseudogene. CDR3 length equals 12 residues. CDR3 sequence: CASSKEVCRGYF. The CDR3, as DNA: TGTGCCAGCAGCAAAGAGGTCTGCAGGGGGTACTTC.

V is TRBV27 and J is TRBJ2-3, with D possibly matching TRBD2 (5 bases). From germline, CDR1 is MNHEY and CDR2 SMNVEV (reference sequence). This CDR3 region has 15 residues. The V end lost 4 bases, the J end lost 5 bases, and 16 bases lay between the germline ends. Here the CDR3 reads CASSSILPGEDTQYF. CDR3 DNA sequence: TGTGCCAGCAGTTCAATCCTCCCCGGGGAAGATACGCAGTATTTT.

This sequence joins TRBV4-2 and TRBJ2-3; 8 positions match TRBD2. The CDR3 is made up of 16 amino acids. Per the germline V gene, CDR1 is LGHNA and CDR2 is YNFKEQ. The V segment lost 1 base and the J segment 7 bases; nucleotides outside the gene matches: 10. The CDR3 DNA sequence: TGTGCCAGCAGCCAAGTCGGGGGGGGCCAGGTGAATACGCAGTATTTT. Encoded protein: CASSQVGGGQVNTQYF.

V is TRBV6-5 and J is TRBJ2-3; weak D call: TRBD2 (6 bases). CDR1 is MNHEY, CDR2 SVGAGI, per germline. This CDR3 contains 15 residues. In DNA form, the CDR3 reads TGTGCGATCTTTTCCACGGGTTCAGTCAGCGGGACGCAGTATTTT. It yields the protein CAIFSTGSVSGTQYF.

The CDR3: CASSTPGTLYSRYTF. DNA for the CDR3: TGTGCCAGTAGTACCCCCGGGACTCTGTACTCGCGCTACACCTTC. This chain joins TRBV19 and TRBJ1-2, with a possible D match to TRBD1 (5 bases). V lost 4 bases and J 9 bases, leaving 21 bases between the germline ends. Germline values: CDR1 LNHDA, CDR2 SQIVND (reference sequence). The CDR3 is 15 residues long. Full variable domain (rest looked up from reference TRBV19 and TRBJ1-2): DGGITQSPKYLFRKEGQNVTLSCEQNLNHDAMYWYRQDPGQGLRLIYYSQIVNDFQKGDIAEGYSVSREKKESFPLTVTSAQKNPTAFYLCASSTPGTLYSRYTFGSGTRLTVV.